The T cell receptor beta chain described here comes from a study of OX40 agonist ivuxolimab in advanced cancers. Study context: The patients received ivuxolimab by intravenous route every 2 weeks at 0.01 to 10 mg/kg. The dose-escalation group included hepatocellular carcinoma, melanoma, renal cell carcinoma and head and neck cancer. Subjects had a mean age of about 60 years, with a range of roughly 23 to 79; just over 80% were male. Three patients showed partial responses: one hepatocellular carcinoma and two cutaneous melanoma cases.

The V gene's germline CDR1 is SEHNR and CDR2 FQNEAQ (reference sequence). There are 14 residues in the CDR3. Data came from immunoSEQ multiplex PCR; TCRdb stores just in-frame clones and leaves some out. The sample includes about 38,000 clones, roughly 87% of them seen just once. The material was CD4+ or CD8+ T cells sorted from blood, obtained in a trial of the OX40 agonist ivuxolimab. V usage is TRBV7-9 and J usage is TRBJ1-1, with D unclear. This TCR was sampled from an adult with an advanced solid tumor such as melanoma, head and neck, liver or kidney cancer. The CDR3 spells CANSLMGMNTEAFF. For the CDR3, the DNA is TGTGCAAATAGCTTAATGGGTATGAACACTGAAGCTTTCTTT.